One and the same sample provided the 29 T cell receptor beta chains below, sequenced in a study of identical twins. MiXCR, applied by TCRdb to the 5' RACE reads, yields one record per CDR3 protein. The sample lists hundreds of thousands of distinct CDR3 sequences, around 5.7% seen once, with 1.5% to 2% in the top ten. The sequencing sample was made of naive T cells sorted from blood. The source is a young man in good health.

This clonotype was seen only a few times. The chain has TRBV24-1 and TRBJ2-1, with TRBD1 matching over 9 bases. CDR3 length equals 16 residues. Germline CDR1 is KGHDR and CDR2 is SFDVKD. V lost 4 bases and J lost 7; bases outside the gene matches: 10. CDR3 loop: CATSESGTGPRNEQFF. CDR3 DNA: TGTGCCACCAGTGAGTCCGGGACAGGGCCTCGGAATGAGCAGTTCTTC.

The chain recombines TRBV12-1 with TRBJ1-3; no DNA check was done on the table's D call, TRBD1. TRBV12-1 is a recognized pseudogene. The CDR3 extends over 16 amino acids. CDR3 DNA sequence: TGTGCCAGCAGCTTATCCGGGCAAGCGTCTGGAAACACCATATATTTT. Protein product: CASSLSGQASGNTIYF.

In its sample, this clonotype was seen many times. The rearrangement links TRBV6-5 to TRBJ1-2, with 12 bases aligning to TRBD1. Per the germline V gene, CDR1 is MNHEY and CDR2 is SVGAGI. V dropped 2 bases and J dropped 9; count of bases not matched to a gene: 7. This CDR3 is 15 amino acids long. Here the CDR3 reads CASSYSGTGGDRYTF. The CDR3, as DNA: TGTGCCAGCAGTTACAGCGGGACAGGGGGCGATCGCTACACCTTC.

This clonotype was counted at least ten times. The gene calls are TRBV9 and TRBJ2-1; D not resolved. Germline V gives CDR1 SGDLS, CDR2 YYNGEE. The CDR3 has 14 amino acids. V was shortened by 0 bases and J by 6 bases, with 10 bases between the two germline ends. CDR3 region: CASSVAPVSNEQFF. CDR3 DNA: TGTGCCAGCAGCGTAGCCCCCGTATCCAATGAGCAGTTCTTC.

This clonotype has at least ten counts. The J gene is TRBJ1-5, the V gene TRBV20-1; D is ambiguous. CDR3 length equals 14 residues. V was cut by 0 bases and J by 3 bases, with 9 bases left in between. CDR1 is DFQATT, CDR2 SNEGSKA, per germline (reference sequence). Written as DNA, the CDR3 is TGCAGTGCTAGAGAGGGAGAGATCAATCAGCCCCAGCATTTT. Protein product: CSAREGEINQPQHF.

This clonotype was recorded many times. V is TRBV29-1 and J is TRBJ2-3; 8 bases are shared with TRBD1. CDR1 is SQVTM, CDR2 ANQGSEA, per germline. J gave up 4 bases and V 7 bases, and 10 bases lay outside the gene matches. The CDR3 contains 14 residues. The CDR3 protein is CSAKPGGISDTQYF. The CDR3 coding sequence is TGCAGCGCCAAGCCAGGGGGCATCTCAGATACGCAGTATTTT.

The CDR3 DNA reads TGTGCCAGCAGCGCAGACAGGGCCGAGCAGTACTTC. Translated, it gives CASSADRAEQYF. The V gene is TRBV7-2, the J gene TRBJ2-7, with TRBD1 matching 7 bases. The V gene end was trimmed by 5 bases and the J gene end by 6 bases; junction bases not matched to a gene: 4. Per the germline V gene, CDR1 is SGHTA and CDR2 is FQGNSA. The CDR3 consists of 12 residues.

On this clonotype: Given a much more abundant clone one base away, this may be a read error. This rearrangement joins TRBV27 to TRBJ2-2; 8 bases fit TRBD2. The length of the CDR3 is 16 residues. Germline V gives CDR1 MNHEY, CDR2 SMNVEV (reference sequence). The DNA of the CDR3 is TGTGCCAGCAGTTTATCTGCGGGAGGATACACCGGGGAGCGGTTTTTT. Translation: CASSLSAGGYTGERFF.

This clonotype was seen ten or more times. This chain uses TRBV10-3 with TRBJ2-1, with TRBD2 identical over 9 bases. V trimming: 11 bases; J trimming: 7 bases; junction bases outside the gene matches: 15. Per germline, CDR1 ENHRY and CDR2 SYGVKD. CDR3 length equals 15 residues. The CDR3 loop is CASLALAGFLNEQFF. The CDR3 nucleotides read TGTGCCTCCCTTGCGCTAGCGGGATTTTTAAATGAGCAGTTCTTC.

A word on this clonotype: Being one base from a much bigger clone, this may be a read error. The DNA for the CDR3 is TGTGCCAGCAGCCCCCGGGTTAGCGAAGAGACCCGGTACTTC. Protein product: CASSPRVSEETRYF. The V call is TRBV6-2 or TRBV6-3, the J call TRBJ2-5, with TRBD2 as a possible D gene (5 bases). Per the germline V gene, CDR1 is MNHEY and CDR2 is SVGEGT. This CDR3 contains 14 residues.

CDR3 amino acids: CASSSGRTFF. DNA for the CDR3: TGTGCCAGCAGCTCTGGACGGACTTTCTTC. The chain has TRBV7-9 and TRBJ2-1; D perhaps matches TRBD2 (5 bases). CDR1 and CDR2 from the germline V gene are SEHNR and FQNEAQ (reference sequence). The CDR3 is 10 amino acids. V lost 4 bases, J lost 16 bases, and 11 bases lay in between.

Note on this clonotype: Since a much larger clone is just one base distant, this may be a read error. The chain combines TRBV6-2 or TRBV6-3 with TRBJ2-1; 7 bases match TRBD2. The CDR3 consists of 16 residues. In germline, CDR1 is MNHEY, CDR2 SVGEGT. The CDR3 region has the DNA TGTGCCAGCAGTTACCCGAGCGGGGCTTCCTACAATGAGCGGTTCTTC. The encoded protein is CASSYPSGASYNERFF.

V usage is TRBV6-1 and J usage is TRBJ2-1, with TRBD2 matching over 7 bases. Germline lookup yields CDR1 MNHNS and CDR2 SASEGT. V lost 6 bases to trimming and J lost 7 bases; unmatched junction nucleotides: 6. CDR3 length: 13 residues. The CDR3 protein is CASRKRDANEQFF. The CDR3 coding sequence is TGTGCCAGCAGAAAGCGGGACGCGAATGAGCAGTTCTTC.

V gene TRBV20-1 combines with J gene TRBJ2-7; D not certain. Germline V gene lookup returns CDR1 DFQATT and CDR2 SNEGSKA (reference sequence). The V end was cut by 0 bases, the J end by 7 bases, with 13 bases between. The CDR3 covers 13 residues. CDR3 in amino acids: CSAREVSSWEQYF. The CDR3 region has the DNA TGCAGTGCTAGAGAAGTGTCTAGTTGGGAGCAGTACTTC.

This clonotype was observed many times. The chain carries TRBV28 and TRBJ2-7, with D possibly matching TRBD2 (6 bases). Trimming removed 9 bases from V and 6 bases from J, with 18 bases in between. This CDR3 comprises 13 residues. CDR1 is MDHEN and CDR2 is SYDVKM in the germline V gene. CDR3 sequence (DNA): TGTGCCAGTACGACTAGATGGGATGGCGAGCAGTACTTC. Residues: CASTTRWDGEQYF.

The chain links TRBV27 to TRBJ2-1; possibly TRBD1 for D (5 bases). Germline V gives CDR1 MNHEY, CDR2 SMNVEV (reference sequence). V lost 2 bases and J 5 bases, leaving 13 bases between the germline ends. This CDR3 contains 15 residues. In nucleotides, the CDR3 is TGTGCCAGCAGTTTAGGGTGGGGCAGAAACAATGAGCAGTTCTTC. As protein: CASSLGWGRNNEQFF.

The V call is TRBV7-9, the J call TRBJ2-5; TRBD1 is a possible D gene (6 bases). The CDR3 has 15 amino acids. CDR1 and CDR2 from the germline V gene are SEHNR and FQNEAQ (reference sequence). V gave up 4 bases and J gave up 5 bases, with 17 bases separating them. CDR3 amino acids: CASSSGTQWGETQYF. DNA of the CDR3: TGTGCCAGCAGCTCCGGGACACAGTGGGGGGAGACCCAGTACTTC.

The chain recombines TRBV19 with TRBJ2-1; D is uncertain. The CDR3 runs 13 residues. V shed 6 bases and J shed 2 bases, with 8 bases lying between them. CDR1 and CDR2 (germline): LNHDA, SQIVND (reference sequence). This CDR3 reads CASRTPAYNEQFF. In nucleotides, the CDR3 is TGTGCCAGTAGGACTCCTGCCTACAATGAGCAGTTCTTC.

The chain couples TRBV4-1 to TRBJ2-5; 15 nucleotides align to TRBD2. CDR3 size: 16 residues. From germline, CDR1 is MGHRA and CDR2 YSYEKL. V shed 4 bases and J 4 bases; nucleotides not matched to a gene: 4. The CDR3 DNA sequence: TGCGCCAGCAGCCCAGGGACTAGCGGGAGGATAGAGACCCAGTACTTC. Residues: CASSPGTSGRIETQYF.

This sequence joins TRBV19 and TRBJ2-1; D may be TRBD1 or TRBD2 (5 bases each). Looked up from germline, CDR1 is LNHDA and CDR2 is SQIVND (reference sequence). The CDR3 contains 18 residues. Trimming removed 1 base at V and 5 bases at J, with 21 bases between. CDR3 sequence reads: CASSIGGIRASKNNEQFF. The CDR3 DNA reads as TGTGCCAGTAGTATAGGAGGTATCAGGGCTAGCAAAAACAATGAGCAGTTCTTC.

DNA for the CDR3: TGTGCCAGTAGTATAGTGGGACTAGCGGAGGCGAACACCGGGGAGCTGTTTTTT. Translated, it gives CASSIVGLAEANTGELFF. The rearrangement uses TRBV19 and TRBJ2-2; 11 bases align to TRBD2. J lost 0 bases, V lost 1 base, and 4 bases had no gene match. Germline V gene lookup returns CDR1 LNHDA and CDR2 SQIVND (reference sequence). The length of the CDR3 is 18 residues. Supplemented by reference TRBV19 and TRBJ2-2, the full variable domain reads DGGITQSPKYLFRKEGQNVTLSCEQNLNHDAMYWYRQDPGQGLRLIYYSQIVNDFQKGDIAEGYSVSREKKESFPLTVTSAQKNPTAFYLCASSIVGLAEANTGELFFGEGSRLTVL.

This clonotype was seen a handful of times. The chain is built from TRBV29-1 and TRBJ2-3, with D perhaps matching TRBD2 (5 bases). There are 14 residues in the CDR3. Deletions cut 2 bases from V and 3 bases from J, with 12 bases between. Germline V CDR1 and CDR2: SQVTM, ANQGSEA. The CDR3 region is CSVERGLGTDTQYF. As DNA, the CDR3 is TGCAGCGTTGAACGGGGATTAGGGACAGATACGCAGTATTTT.

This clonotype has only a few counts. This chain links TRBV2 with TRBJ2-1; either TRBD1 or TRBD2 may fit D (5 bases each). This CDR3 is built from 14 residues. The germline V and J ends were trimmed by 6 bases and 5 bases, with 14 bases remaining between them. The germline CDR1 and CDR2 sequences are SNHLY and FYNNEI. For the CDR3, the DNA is TGTGCCAGCAGGTTGGGGGAGTCCCACAATGAGCAGTTCTTC. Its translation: CASRLGESHNEQFF.

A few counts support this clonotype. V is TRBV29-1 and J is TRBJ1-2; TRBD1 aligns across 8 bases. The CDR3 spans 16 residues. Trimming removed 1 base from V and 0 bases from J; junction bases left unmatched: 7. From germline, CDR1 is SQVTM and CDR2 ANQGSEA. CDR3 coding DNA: TGCAGCGTTGAAGGCACAAGACAGGGGCCTAACTATGGCTACACCTTC. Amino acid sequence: CSVEGTRQGPNYGYTF.

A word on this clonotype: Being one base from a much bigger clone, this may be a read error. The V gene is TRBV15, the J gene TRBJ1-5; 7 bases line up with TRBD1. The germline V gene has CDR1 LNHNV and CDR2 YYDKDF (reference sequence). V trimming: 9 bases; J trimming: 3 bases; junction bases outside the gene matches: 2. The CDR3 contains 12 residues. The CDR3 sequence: CATGQHNQPQHF. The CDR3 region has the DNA TGTGCCACGGGACAGCACAATCAGCCCCAGCATTTT.

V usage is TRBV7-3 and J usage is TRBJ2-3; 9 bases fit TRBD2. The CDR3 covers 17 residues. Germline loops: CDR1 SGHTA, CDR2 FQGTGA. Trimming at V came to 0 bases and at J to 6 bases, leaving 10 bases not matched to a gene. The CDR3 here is CASSLTGIAGGQDTQYF. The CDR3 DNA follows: TGTGCCAGCAGCTTAACGGGTATTGCGGGAGGGCAGGATACGCAGTATTTT.

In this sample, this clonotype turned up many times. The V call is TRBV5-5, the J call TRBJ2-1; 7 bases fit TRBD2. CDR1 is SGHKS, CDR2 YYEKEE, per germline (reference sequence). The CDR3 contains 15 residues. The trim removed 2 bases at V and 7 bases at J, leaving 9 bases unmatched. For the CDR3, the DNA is TGTGCCAGCAGCTTTAGCGACCCGGGGGGTAATGAGCAGTTCTTC. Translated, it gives CASSFSDPGGNEQFF.

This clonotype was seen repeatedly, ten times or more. This chain's CDR3 is CASSSLTGQGIYEQYV. The CDR3 DNA reads TGTGCCAGCAGTTCGCTCACGGGACAGGGTATCTACGAGCAGTACGTC. The chain is built from TRBV27 and TRBJ2-7; 9 bases match TRBD1. The CDR3 is 16 amino acids. From germline, CDR1 is MNHEY and CDR2 SMNVEV (reference sequence). Trimming at V came to 4 bases and at J to 3 bases, leaving 10 bases not matched to a gene.

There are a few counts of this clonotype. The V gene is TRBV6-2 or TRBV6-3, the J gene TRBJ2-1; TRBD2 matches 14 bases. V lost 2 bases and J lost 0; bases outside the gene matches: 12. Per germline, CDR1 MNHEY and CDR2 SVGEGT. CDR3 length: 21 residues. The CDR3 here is CASSYPSPGLAGVPSYNEQFF. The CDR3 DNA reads TGTGCCAGCAGTTACCCCTCCCCGGGACTAGCGGGAGTTCCCTCCTACAATGAGCAGTTCTTC.